This T cell receptor (beta chain) was identified in a study of blood T cell repertoires in COVID-19. Assay: immunoSEQ multiplex PCR; the TCRdb copy retains only in-frame clones and omits some. The profile shows some 69,000 clones, about 92% of them singletons. The germline gives CDR1 MNHEY, CDR2 SMNVEV (reference sequence). The CDR3 length is 13 residues. The germline V and J ends were trimmed by 2 bases and 5 bases, with 9 bases remaining between them. This TCR derives from a man in his sixties with acute or convalescent COVID-19. The sequenced sample consisted of peripheral blood. J is TRBJ1-2 and V is TRBV27; perhaps TRBD1 as D (6 bases). CDR3 coding DNA: TGTGCCAGCAGTTTAAGGGGGTCTTATGGCTACACCTTC. It encodes CASSLRGSYGYTF.